This TCR beta chain originates from a study of blood T cell repertoires in COVID-19. The CDR3 extends over 12 amino acids. Trimming left V 3 bases short and J 4 bases short, with 7 bases between. Two negative PCRs, clearance, or symptom resolution had been documented for recovered Cohort 3 donors. Authors' processing steps: Estimation of nucleated cell counts relied on the amplification of reference gene primers. Assay: immunoSEQ multiplex PCR; the TCRdb copy retains only in-frame clones and omits some. V, J and clone size are taken as reported in that table, and D and trimming were inferred from the DNA itself. The sample holds 200,000 to 250,000 clones, approximately 78% seen once.

The chain joins TRBV12-3 or TRBV12-4 to TRBJ2-7; D is unclear. The sample comprised PBMCs or T cells enriched from blood (not recorded which). This TCR derives from a man aged 35 to 55 who had recovered from COVID-19. The CDR3 DNA reads as TGTGCCAGCAGTTTTGTGGAGTACGAGCAGTACTTC. It translates to CASSFVEYEQYF.